This TCR beta chain comes out of a study of human T cells and chemical hapten exposure. The authors' processing: Per-sample TCR counts ranged from 23,224 to 690,600, median about 100,000. TCRdb used MiXCR to reprocess the 5' RACE reads, holding one entry per CDR3 protein. These V and J calls derive from TCRdb rather than the authors' analysis. The table records about 80,000 distinct CDR3 sequences, more than 15% of them present only once. Sequencing started from total RNA isolated from unfractionated whole blood. Germline V gives CDR1 ENHRY, CDR2 SYGVKD. The CDR3 has 13 amino acids. V lost 9 bases to trimming and J lost 4 bases, with 15 bases between them.

This chain links TRBV10-3 with TRBJ2-5; TRBD2 might be the D (5 bases). The origin of this receptor is a female donor in good health. CDR3 residues: CAMSRGSGETQYF. CDR3 DNA: TGTGCCATGAGTCGTGGGAGCGGAGAGACCCAGTACTTC.